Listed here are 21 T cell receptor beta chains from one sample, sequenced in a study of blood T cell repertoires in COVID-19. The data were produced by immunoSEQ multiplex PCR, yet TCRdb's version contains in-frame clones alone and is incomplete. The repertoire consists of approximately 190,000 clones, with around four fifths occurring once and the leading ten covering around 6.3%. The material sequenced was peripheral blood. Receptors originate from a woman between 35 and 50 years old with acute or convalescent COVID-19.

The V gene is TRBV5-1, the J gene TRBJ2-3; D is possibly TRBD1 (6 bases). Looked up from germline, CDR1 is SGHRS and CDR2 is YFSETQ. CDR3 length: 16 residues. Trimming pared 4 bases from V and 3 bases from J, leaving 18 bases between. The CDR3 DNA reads TGCGCCAGCAGCGCCTCTACAGGGTTTAGAACAGATACGCAGTATTTT. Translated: CASSASTGFRTDTQYF.

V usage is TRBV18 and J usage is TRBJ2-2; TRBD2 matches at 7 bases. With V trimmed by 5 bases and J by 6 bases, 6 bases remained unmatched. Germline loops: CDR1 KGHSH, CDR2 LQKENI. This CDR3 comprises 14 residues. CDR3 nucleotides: TGTGCCAGCTCATCTCGACTAGCAGCCGGGGAGCTGTTTTTT. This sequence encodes CASSSRLAAGELFF.

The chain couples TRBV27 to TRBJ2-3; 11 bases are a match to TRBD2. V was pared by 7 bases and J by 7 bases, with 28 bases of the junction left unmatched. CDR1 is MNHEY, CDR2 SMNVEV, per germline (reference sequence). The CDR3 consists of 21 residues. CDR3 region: CASTAPPGVGGLAGGWNTQYF. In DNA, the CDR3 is TGTGCCAGCACCGCACCCCCAGGGGTGGGCGGTCTAGCGGGAGGATGGAATACGCAGTATTTT.

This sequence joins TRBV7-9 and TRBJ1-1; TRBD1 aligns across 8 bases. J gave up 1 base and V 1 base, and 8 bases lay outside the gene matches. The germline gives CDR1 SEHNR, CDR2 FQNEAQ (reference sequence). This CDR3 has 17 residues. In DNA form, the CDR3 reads TGTGCCAGCAGCTTAGTTCAGGGGGCCTCCCAGAACACTGAAGCTTTCTTT. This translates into CASSLVQGASQNTEAFF.

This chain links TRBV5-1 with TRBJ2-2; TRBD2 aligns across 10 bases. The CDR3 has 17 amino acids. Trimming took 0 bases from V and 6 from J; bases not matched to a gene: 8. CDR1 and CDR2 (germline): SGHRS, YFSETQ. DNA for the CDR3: TGCGCCAGCAGCTTGGCTAGCGGGAGCCCTGAATCCGGGGAGCTGTTTTTT. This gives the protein CASSLASGSPESGELFF.

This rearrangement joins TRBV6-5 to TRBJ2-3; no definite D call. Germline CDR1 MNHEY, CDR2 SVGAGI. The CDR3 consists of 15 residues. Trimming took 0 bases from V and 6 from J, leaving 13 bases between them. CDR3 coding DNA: TGTGCCAGCAGTTACTCAGCTCACTCCGGGGATACGCAGTATTTT. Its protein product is CASSYSAHSGDTQYF.

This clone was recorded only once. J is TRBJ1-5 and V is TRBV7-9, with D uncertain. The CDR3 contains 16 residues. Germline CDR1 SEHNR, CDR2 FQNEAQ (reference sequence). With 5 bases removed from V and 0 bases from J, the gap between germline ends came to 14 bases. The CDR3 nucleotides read TGTGCCAGCAGCCCCGGATTAGGAGTTAGCAATCAGCCCCAGCATTTT. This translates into CASSPGLGVSNQPQHF. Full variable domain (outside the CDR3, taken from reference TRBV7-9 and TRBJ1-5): DTGVSQNPRHKITKRGQNVTFRCDPISEHNRLYWYRQTLGQGPEFLTYFQNEAQLEKSRLLSDRFSAERPKGSFSTLEIQRTEQGDSAMYLCASSPGLGVSNQPQHFGDGTRLSIL.

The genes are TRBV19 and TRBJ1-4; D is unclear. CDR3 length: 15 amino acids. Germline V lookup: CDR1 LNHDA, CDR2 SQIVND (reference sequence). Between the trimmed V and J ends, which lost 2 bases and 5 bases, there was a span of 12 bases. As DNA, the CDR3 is TGTGCCAGTAGTATACGAAGCCGAGAGAATGAAAAACTGTTTTTT. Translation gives CASSIRSRENEKLFF.

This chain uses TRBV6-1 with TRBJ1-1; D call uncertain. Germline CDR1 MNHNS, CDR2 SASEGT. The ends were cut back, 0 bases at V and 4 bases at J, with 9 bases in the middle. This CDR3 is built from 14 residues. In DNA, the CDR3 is TGTGCCAGCAGTGAAGCGTGGAGGTTCACTGAAGCTTTCTTT. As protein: CASSEAWRFTEAFF.

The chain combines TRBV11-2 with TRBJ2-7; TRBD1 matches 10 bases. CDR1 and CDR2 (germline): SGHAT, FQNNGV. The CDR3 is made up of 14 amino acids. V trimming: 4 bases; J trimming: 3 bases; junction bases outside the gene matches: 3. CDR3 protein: CASSSRTGGYEQYF. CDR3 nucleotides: TGTGCCAGCAGCTCCAGGACAGGGGGCTACGAGCAGTACTTC.

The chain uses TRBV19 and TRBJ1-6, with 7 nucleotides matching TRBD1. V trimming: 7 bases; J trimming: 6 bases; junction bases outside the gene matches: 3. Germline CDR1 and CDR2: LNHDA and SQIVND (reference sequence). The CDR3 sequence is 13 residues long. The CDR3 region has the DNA TGTGCCAGTACGGGACAGTTTAATTCACCCCTCCACTTT. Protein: CASTGQFNSPLHF.

CDR3 coding DNA: TGTGCCTCCCGGACTAGCGGATACAATGAGCAGTTCTTC. Its protein is CASRTSGYNEQFF. This chain joins TRBV11-2 and TRBJ2-1; TRBD2 agrees at 10 bases. V lost 11 bases to trimming and J lost 4 bases; unmatched junction nucleotides: 5. Looked up from germline, CDR1 is SGHAT and CDR2 is FQNNGV. The CDR3 runs to 13 residues. Full variable domain (missing parts from reference TRBV11-2 and TRBJ2-1): EAGVAQSPRYKIIEKRQSVAFWCNPISGHATLYWYQQILGQGPKLLIQFQNNGVVDDSQLPKDRFSAERLKGVDSTLKIQPAKLEDSAVYLCASRTSGYNEQFFGPGTRLTVL.

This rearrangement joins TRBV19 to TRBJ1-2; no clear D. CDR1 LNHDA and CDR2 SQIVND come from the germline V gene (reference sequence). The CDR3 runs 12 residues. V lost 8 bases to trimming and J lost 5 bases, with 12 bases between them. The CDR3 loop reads CASSNYDYGYTF. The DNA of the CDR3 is TGTGCCAGTTCGAACTATGATTATGGCTACACCTTC.

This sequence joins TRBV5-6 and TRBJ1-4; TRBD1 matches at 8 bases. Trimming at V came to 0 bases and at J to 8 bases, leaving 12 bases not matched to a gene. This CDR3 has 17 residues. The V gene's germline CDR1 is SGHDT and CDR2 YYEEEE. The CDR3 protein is CASSLATGVGLVEKLFF. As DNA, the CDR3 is TGTGCCAGCAGCTTGGCGACAGGGGTTGGGCTTGTCGAAAAACTGTTTTTT.

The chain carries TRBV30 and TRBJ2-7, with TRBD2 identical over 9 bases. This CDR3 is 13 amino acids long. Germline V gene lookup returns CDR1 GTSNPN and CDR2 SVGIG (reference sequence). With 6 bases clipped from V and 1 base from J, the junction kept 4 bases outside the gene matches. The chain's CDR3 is CACLAGNSYEQYF. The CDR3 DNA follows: TGTGCCTGCCTAGCGGGAAATTCCTACGAGCAGTACTTC.

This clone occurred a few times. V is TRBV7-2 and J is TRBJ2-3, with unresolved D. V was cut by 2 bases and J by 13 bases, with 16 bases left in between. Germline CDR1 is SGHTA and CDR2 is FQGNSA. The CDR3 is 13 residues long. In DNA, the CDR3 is TGTGCCAGCAGCTTAAATCTAAGGAGTTATAAGTATTTT. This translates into CASSLNLRSYKYF.

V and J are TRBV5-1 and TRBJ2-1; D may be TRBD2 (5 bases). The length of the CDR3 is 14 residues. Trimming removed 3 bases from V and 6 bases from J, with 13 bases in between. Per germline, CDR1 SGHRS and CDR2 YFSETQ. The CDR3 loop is CASSSHGEGNEQFF. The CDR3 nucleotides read TGCGCCAGCAGCTCCCACGGAGAGGGCAATGAGCAGTTCTTC.

CDR3 protein: CASSEGEGVEQYF. The DNA for the CDR3 is TGTGCCAGCAGTGAAGGGGAGGGGGTCGAGCAGTACTTC. The chain links TRBV6-1 to TRBJ2-7, with a possible D match to TRBD2 (7 bases). From germline, CDR1 is MNHNS and CDR2 SASEGT. CDR3 size: 13 residues. The ends were cut back, 1 base at V and 6 bases at J, with 10 bases in the middle.

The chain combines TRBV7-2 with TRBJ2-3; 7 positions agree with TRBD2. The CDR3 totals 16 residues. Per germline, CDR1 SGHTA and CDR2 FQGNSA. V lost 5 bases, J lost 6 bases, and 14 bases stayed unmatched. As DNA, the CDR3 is TGTGCCAGCAGCCCCTACGGAACGGGAGCGGGGGATACGCAGTATTTT. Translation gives CASSPYGTGAGDTQYF.

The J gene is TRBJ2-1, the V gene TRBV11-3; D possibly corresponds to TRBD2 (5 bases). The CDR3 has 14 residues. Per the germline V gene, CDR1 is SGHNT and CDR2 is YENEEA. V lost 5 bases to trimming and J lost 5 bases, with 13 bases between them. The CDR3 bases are TGTGCCAGCAGCAAGCCCGGGCGGGACAATGAGCAGTTCTTC. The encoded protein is CASSKPGRDNEQFF.

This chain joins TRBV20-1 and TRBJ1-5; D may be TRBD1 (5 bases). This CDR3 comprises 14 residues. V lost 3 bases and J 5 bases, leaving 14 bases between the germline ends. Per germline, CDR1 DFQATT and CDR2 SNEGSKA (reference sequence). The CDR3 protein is CSASGGGMYQPQHF. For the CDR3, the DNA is TGCAGTGCTAGTGGGGGAGGGATGTATCAGCCCCAGCATTTT.